What follows is one TCR beta chain and its context. This table comes from immunoSEQ multiplex PCR, and its TCRdb copy is limited to in-frame clones, with some not included. The sample lists about 10,000 clones; 61% were seen once. Noted time point: after neoadjuvant nivolumab, at surgical resection. These data belong to a study of neoadjuvant anti-PD-1 for oral cavity cancer. Study overall: Before surgery, most patients got three to four biweekly 3 mg/kg nivolumab doses.

This CDR3 spans 14 amino acids. Trimming shortened V by 0 bases and J by 2 bases, and 8 bases separated the two germline ends. Germline loops: CDR1 LNHNV, CDR2 YYDKDF (reference sequence). This TCR came from a person between 40 and 85 years old with oral cavity squamous cell carcinoma. The specimen comprised PBMCs, sampled after nivolumab (anti-PD-1) treatment. This chain joins TRBV15 and TRBJ2-7; perhaps TRBD2 as D (6 bases). The CDR3 sequence is CATSREEGPYEQYF. In nucleotides, the CDR3 is TGTGCCACCAGCAGAGAGGAGGGGCCCTACGAGCAGTACTTC.